This is a list of T cell receptor beta chains from one sample in a study of T cells in localized non-small cell lung cancer. Assay: immunoSEQ multiplex PCR; the TCRdb copy retains only in-frame clones and omits some. Of 45,000 to 60,000 clones in the sample, around 81% were seen once. The sequenced sample was peripheral blood, obtained before any cancer treatment. These receptors originate from a female donor older than 55 with stage II squamous cell lung carcinoma. CDR3s include the opening cysteine and the closing phenylalanine or tryptophan. The D gene is left open where the match is weak.

TRBV7-7	TRBJ2-2	.	TGTGCCAGCAGCCCGGACAGCGCGAACACCGGGGAGCTGTTTTTT	CASSPDSANTGELFF
TRBV18	TRBJ1-1	.	TGTGCCAGCTCACCACTGGGACCCGGTGGGGTGAACACTGAAGCTTTCTTT	CASSPLGPGGVNTEAFF
TRBV23-1	TRBJ2-7	.	TGCGCCAGCAGCCACCCGGGGCGGGACCTAGGACGGGACTACGAGCAGTACTTC	CASSHPGRDLGRDYEQYF
TRBV7-2	TRBJ1-1	.	TGTGCCAGCACCCAAGACAGCGGACGGACTGAAGCTTTCTTT	CASTQDSGRTEAFF
TRBV4-1	TRBJ1-4	.	TGCGCCAGCAGCAACGCCCTGACAAATGAAAAACTGTTTTTT	CASSNALTNEKLFF
TRBV7-2	TRBJ2-7	.	TGTGCCAGCAGCTGGGGGTACGAGCAGTACTTC	CASSWGYEQYF
TRBV9	TRBJ1-4	TRBD1	TGTGCCAGCAGCGCCCAGACAGGGGGCGTTACTAATGAAAAACTGTTTTTT	CASSAQTGGVTNEKLFF
TRBV5-4	TRBJ2-2	.	TGTGCCAGCAGCTTGGGACTCCCATCGAACACCGGGGAGCTGTTTTTT	CASSLGLPSNTGELFF
TRBV5-1	TRBJ2-1	TRBD2	TGCGCCAGCAGCTTGAGCGGGGGGGCTTGGAATGAGCAGTTCTTC	CASSLSGGAWNEQFF
TRBV7-3	TRBJ1-1	.	TGTGCCAGCAGTATGGGCCCAGTCCAGCCGGCTTTCTTT	CASSMGPVQPAFF
TRBV14	TRBJ1-4	.	TGTGCCAGCAGCCCACAGGGAGTGGATGAAAAACTGTTTTTT	CASSPQGVDEKLFF
TRBV6-1	TRBJ2-1	.	TGTGCCAGCAGCTATCAGGGGGGGGCCAATGAGCAGTTCTTC	CASSYQGGANEQFF
TRBV9	TRBJ2-2	.	TGTGCCAGCAGCGTACAAGGGGGAACGACCGGGGAGCTGTTTTTT	CASSVQGGTTGELFF
TRBV21-1	TRBJ1-4	.	TGTGCCAGCAGCAAAATAGGTCAGGGTGATGAAAAACTGTTTTTT	CASSKIGQGDEKLFF
TRBV2	TRBJ1-1	TRBD1	TGTGCCAGCAGCCCCGGGGCAGGGGGCACTGAAGCTTTCTTT	CASSPGAGGTEAFF
TRBV6-1	TRBJ2-7	TRBD2	TGTGCCAGCAGTCCGCGGGGGGGCCATCGCGAGCAGTACTTC	CASSPRGGHREQYF
TRBV5-6	TRBJ2-7	TRBD1	TGTGCCAGCAGCCGCCGGACAGGGGGCTCGGTCGAGCAGTACTTC	CASSRRTGGSVEQYF